These 28 T cell receptor beta chains were sequenced from one sample in a study of T-cell memory formation after mild COVID-19. TCRdb re-analysed the 5' RACE reads in MiXCR, keeping a single row per CDR3 protein. The profile shows 450,000 or so distinct CDR3 sequences, over 15% of them singletons. Sample: PBMCs or a T cell subset sorted from them (not recorded which). The receptors stem from an adult woman who had mild COVID-19 (a few samples of this study predate the infection). Cell type and time point are not known.

This clonotype was observed a handful of times. The chain uses TRBV5-1 and TRBJ2-3; no reliable D call. From germline, CDR1 is SGHRS and CDR2 YFSETQ. The CDR3 sequence is 16 residues long. The germline V and J ends were trimmed by 0 bases and 2 bases, with 13 bases remaining between them. As DNA, the CDR3 is TGCGCCAGCAGCTTGGCGCAGGCCCCGAACACAGATACGCAGTATTTT. Translated: CASSLAQAPNTDTQYF. The complete variable domain, with remaining parts taken from reference TRBV5-1 and TRBJ2-3, reads KAGVTQTPRYLIKTRGQQVTLSCSPISGHRSVSWYQQTPGQGLQFLFEYFSETQRNKGNFPGRFSGRQFSNSRSEMNVSTLELGDSALYLCASSLAQAPNTDTQYFGPGTRLTVL.

V and J are TRBV5-8 and TRBJ2-3, with TRBD2 as a possible D gene (6 bases). From germline, CDR1 is SGHTS and CDR2 YDEGEE. The CDR3 sequence is 15 residues long. The V gene lost 0 bases and the J gene lost 2 bases, with 10 bases spanning the gap. In nucleotides, the CDR3 is TGTGCCAGCAGCTTGGCGGGACTTAACACAGATACGCAGTATTTT. Its protein is CASSLAGLNTDTQYF. Full variable domain (outside the CDR3, taken from reference TRBV5-8 and TRBJ2-3): EAGVTQSPTHLIKTRGQQATLRCSPISGHTSVYWYQQALGLGLQFLLWYDEGEERNRGNFPPRFSGRQFPNYSSELNVNALELEDSALYLCASSLAGLNTDTQYFGPGTRLTVL.

The gene calls are TRBV3-1 and TRBJ2-5, with 10 nucleotides matching TRBD1. This CDR3 comprises 16 residues. The V and J ends lost 0 bases and 4 bases, in that order; junction bases with no gene match: 5. Germline CDR1 is LGHDT and CDR2 is YNNKEL (reference sequence). The CDR3 sequence is CASSQEGQGLGETQYF. The DNA of the CDR3 is TGTGCCAGCAGCCAAGAGGGACAGGGGCTTGGAGAGACCCAGTACTTC.

The J gene is TRBJ1-6, the V gene TRBV6-1; D is unresolved. CDR1 and CDR2 (germline): MNHNS, SASEGT. The V and J ends lost 4 bases and 3 bases respectively, with 7 bases between them. The CDR3 extends over 14 amino acids. The CDR3, as DNA: TGTGCCAGCAGTGGAATTCTCTATAATTCACCCCTCCACTTT. Translation gives CASSGILYNSPLHF.

Ten or more counts support this clonotype. V gene TRBV7-2 combines with J gene TRBJ2-7; 7 bases match TRBD2. The ends lost 4 bases at V and 4 bases at J; junction bases unmatched: 7. The CDR3 has 14 residues. Germline lookup yields CDR1 SGHTA and CDR2 FQGNSA. CDR3 region: CASSSRAGRYEQYF. DNA of the CDR3: TGTGCCAGCAGCTCGCGAGCGGGGCGATACGAGCAGTACTTC. Variable domain in full (rest from reference TRBV7-2 and TRBJ2-7): GAGVSQSPSNKVTEKGKDVELRCDPISGHTALYWYRQSLGQGLEFLIYFQGNSAPDKSGLPSDRFSAERTGGSVSTLTIQRTQQEDSAVYLCASSSRAGRYEQYFGPGTRLTVT.

This clonotype has a handful of counts. The J gene is TRBJ2-3, the V gene TRBV5-4; D may be TRBD2 (6 bases). With 1 base removed from V and 5 bases from J, the gap between germline ends came to 11 bases. The CDR3 loop spans 14 amino acids. Germline V gives CDR1 SGHNT, CDR2 YYREEE (reference sequence). CDR3 nucleotides: TGTGCCAGCAGCTTGCCGGGGAGGATAGATACGCAGTATTTT. As protein: CASSLPGRIDTQYF.

The sample holds a few counts of this clonotype. This chain joins TRBV6-2 or TRBV6-3 and TRBJ2-7, with D perhaps assigned TRBD1 or TRBD2 (5 bases each). The germline V and J ends were trimmed by 6 bases and 4 bases, with 16 bases remaining between them. Germline CDR1 reads MNHEY; CDR2 reads SVGEGT. The CDR3 is 14 amino acids. This CDR3 reads CASRPGTNTYEQYF. CDR3 DNA: TGTGCCAGCAGACCCGGGACCAACACTTACGAGCAGTACTTC.

The chain has TRBV7-3 and TRBJ2-1; D might be TRBD1 (8 bases). This CDR3 has 14 amino acids. CDR1 is SGHTA, CDR2 FQGTGA, per germline. V dropped 2 bases and J dropped 9 bases, with 14 bases sitting between them. The CDR3 spells CASSLEDREGEQFF. In DNA form, the CDR3 reads TGTGCCAGCAGCTTAGAGGACAGGGAGGGTGAGCAGTTCTTC.

This clonotype has more than one count but fewer than ten. The V gene is TRBV7-9, the J gene TRBJ1-3; a weak D match, TRBD1 (5 bases). The CDR3 runs to 16 residues. Trimming stripped 0 bases from V and 2 bases from J, with 11 bases between. Germline values: CDR1 SEHNR, CDR2 FQNEAQ (reference sequence). CDR3 sequence: CASSLARVSAGNTIYF. In DNA form, the CDR3 reads TGTGCCAGCAGCTTAGCCAGGGTTTCTGCTGGAAACACCATATATTTT.

The rearrangement links TRBV7-9 to TRBJ1-2; weak D call: TRBD1 (5 bases). V was trimmed by 5 bases and J by 9 bases, leaving 19 bases between them. This CDR3 has 14 amino acids. Germline CDR1 is SEHNR and CDR2 is FQNEAQ (reference sequence). CDR3 nucleotides: TGTGCCAGCAGCAAAACGACAGTGGGATCAAGCTACACCTTC. Encoded protein: CASSKTTVGSSYTF. Full variable domain (rest looked up from reference TRBV7-9 and TRBJ1-2): DTGVSQNPRHKITKRGQNVTFRCDPISEHNRLYWYRQTLGQGPEFLTYFQNEAQLEKSRLLSDRFSAERPKGSFSTLEIQRTEQGDSAMYLCASSKTTVGSSYTFGSGTRLTVV.

There are many counts of this clonotype. The chain uses TRBV5-1 and TRBJ2-1, with 7 bases aligning to TRBD1. Germline assignment: CDR1 SGHRS and CDR2 YFSETQ. The CDR3 loop spans 13 amino acids. V lost 1 base and J lost 5; bases outside the gene matches: 0. In nucleotides, the CDR3 is TGCGCCAGCAGCTTGACAGGGGACAATGAGCAGTTCTTC. Encoded protein: CASSLTGDNEQFF.

The chain has TRBV4-1 and TRBJ2-3; 9 nucleotides line up with TRBD1. Germline V gene sequence: CDR1 MGHRA, CDR2 YSYEKL. V lost 1 base to trimming and J lost 3 bases; unmatched junction nucleotides: 5. The CDR3 spans 16 residues. Here the CDR3 DNA reads TGCGCCAGCAGCCAAGGAGGGACAGGGTGGACAGATACGCAGTATTTT. It codes for CASSQGGTGWTDTQYF.

This clonotype was counted between two and nine times. The chain recombines TRBV5-6 with TRBJ2-3; 13 nucleotides line up with TRBD2. Per the germline V gene, CDR1 is SGHDT and CDR2 is YYEEEE. J lost 7 bases, V lost 0 bases, and 11 bases had no gene match. CDR3 size: 18 residues. CDR3: CASSLGLAGGRPRHTQYF. DNA for the CDR3: TGTGCCAGCAGCTTGGGACTAGCGGGGGGCCGACCCCGACATACGCAGTATTTT. Supplemented by reference TRBV5-6 and TRBJ2-3, the full variable domain reads DAGVTQSPTHLIKTRGQQVTLRCSPKSGHDTVSWYQQALGQGPQFIFQYYEEEERQRGNFPDRFSGHQFPNYSSELNVNALLLGDSALYLCASSLGLAGGRPRHTQYFGPGTRLTVL.

This chain uses TRBV11-2 with TRBJ1-2, with TRBD1 matching over 10 bases. Looked up from germline, CDR1 is SGHAT and CDR2 is FQNNGV. The length of the CDR3 is 15 residues. With 5 bases clipped from V and 2 bases from J, the junction kept 5 bases outside the gene matches. CDR3 nucleotides: TGTGCCAGCAGCGTCGGACAGGGGGGGAACTATGGCTACACCTTC. Amino acids: CASSVGQGGNYGYTF.

This chain links TRBV27 with TRBJ2-5, with D possibly TRBD2 on 6 matching bases. The V and J ends lost 3 bases and 5 bases respectively, with 13 bases between them. Looked up from germline, CDR1 is MNHEY and CDR2 is SMNVEV (reference sequence). This CDR3 has 14 residues. CDR3 sequence: CASSFAGPRETQYF. In DNA form, the CDR3 reads TGTGCCAGCAGTTTTGCGGGGCCCAGGGAGACCCAGTACTTC.

V gene TRBV6-5 combines with J gene TRBJ2-3; D possibly corresponds to TRBD1 (6 bases). The CDR3 consists of 16 residues. Germline V lookup: CDR1 MNHEY, CDR2 SVGAGI. V gave up 0 bases and J gave up 2 bases, with 12 bases separating them. CDR3 sequence reads: CASSYSGTRFTDTQYF. DNA of the CDR3: TGTGCCAGCAGTTACTCCGGGACACGATTCACAGATACGCAGTATTTT.

This chain uses TRBV4-1 with TRBJ1-2; the match to TRBD1 covers 7 bases. CDR1 is MGHRA, CDR2 YSYEKL, per germline. This CDR3 contains 15 residues. The ends lost 4 bases at V and 4 bases at J; junction bases unmatched: 9. CDR3 nucleotide sequence: TGCGCCAGCAGCCCCCCGGAGACAGGGATCTATGGCTACACCTTC. Protein sequence: CASSPPETGIYGYTF.

The chain uses TRBV2 and TRBJ1-6; TRBD1 might be the D (6 bases). Trimming took 6 bases from V and 8 from J, leaving 11 bases between them. Per germline, CDR1 SNHLY and CDR2 FYNNEI. The CDR3 covers 13 residues. CDR3 loop: CASRQGWYSPLHF. CDR3 coding DNA: TGTGCCAGCAGACAGGGTTGGTATTCACCCCTCCACTTT.

The rearrangement joins TRBV6-5 to TRBJ2-7; D may match TRBD1 or TRBD2 (6 bases each). With 2 bases removed from V and 3 bases from J, the gap between germline ends came to 14 bases. The germline gives CDR1 MNHEY, CDR2 SVGAGI. CDR3 length: 15 amino acids. Here the CDR3 DNA reads TGTGCCAGCAGTTACGAGGGGGGCGGAGGCTACGAGCAGTACTTC. Its translation: CASSYEGGGGYEQYF.

This chain links TRBV19 with TRBJ1-6, with D uncertain. The CDR3 spans 13 residues. Germline values: CDR1 LNHDA, CDR2 SQIVND (reference sequence). V lost 3 bases and J 6 bases, leaving 6 bases between the germline ends. CDR3: CASSMVLNSPLHF. The CDR3 DNA reads TGTGCCAGTAGTATGGTCCTTAATTCACCCCTCCACTTT. Complete variable domain (other parts from reference TRBV19 and TRBJ1-6): DGGITQSPKYLFRKEGQNVTLSCEQNLNHDAMYWYRQDPGQGLRLIYYSQIVNDFQKGDIAEGYSVSREKKESFPLTVTSAQKNPTAFYLCASSMVLNSPLHFGNGTRLTVT.

The CDR3 spells CASRLSGSGNQPQHF. Here the CDR3 DNA reads TGTGCCAGCAGACTCTCAGGGTCGGGCAATCAGCCCCAGCATTTT. This chain uses TRBV12-3 or TRBV12-4 with TRBJ1-5; possible D gene TRBD1, 5 bases. The CDR3 extends over 15 amino acids. V was cut by 6 bases and J by 2 bases, with 14 bases left in between.

This clonotype has only a few counts. The rearrangement uses TRBV29-1 and TRBJ2-7; 11 positions agree with TRBD2. The germline V gene has CDR1 SQVTM and CDR2 ANQGSEA. V dropped 3 bases and J dropped 3; count of bases not matched to a gene: 4. This CDR3 is 14 amino acids long. As DNA, the CDR3 is TGCAGCGTTGATGGTAGCGGGGGGGACTACGAGCAGTACTTC. Amino acid sequence: CSVDGSGGDYEQYF.

This clonotype was counted between two and nine times. The V call is TRBV4-1, the J call TRBJ2-1, with TRBD2 matching over 9 bases. CDR1 is MGHRA, CDR2 YSYEKL, per germline. This CDR3 comprises 18 residues. V trimming: 0 bases; J trimming: 8 bases; junction bases outside the gene matches: 14. CDR3 residues: CASSQDMGRGGSYDEQFF. The CDR3 bases are TGCGCCAGCAGCCAAGATATGGGGCGGGGGGGCTCTTACGATGAGCAGTTCTTC.

This rearrangement joins TRBV12-3 or TRBV12-4 to TRBJ1-1, with D tentatively TRBD1 (6 bases). The CDR3 extends over 14 amino acids. Trimming cost V 3 bases and J 5 bases, with 13 bases left between them. CDR3 loop: CASSFGTCRTEAFF. CDR3 nucleotide sequence: TGTGCCAGCAGTTTTGGGACATGTCGGACTGAAGCTTTCTTT.

This sequence joins TRBV24-1 and TRBJ2-1, with 10 positions matching TRBD2. Germline V lookup: CDR1 KGHDR, CDR2 SFDVKD. The CDR3 spans 14 residues. The V gene end was trimmed by 9 bases and the J gene end by 6 bases; junction bases not matched to a gene: 7. CDR3 nucleotides: TGTGCCACCTCTAAGCGGGAGGGGCGCAATGAGCAGTTCTTC. This translates into CATSKREGRNEQFF.

This clonotype showed up just a few times. This chain connects TRBV30 to TRBJ2-3, with 8 bases fitting TRBD2. V lost 5 bases, J lost 5 bases, and 6 bases stayed unmatched. The V gene's germline CDR1 is GTSNPN and CDR2 SVGIG (reference sequence). This CDR3 has 13 amino acids. The CDR3 sequence is CAWHRGGLDTQYF. The CDR3 DNA sequence: TGTGCCTGGCACCGGGGGGGGCTAGATACGCAGTATTTT.

The chain employs TRBV7-9 and TRBJ2-1; TRBD1 agrees at 7 bases. The ends lost 11 bases at V and 2 bases at J; junction bases unmatched: 12. Germline V gene lookup returns CDR1 SEHNR and CDR2 FQNEAQ (reference sequence). CDR3 length equals 15 residues. This CDR3 reads CAYASGGNAYNEQFF. The CDR3 nucleotides are TGTGCCTACGCCTCAGGGGGAAATGCCTACAATGAGCAGTTCTTC. Supplemented by reference TRBV7-9 and TRBJ2-1, the full variable domain reads DTGVSQNPRHKITKRGQNVTFRCDPISEHNRLYWYRQTLGQGPEFLTYFQNEAQLEKSRLLSDRFSAERPKGSFSTLEIQRTEQGDSAMYLCAYASGGNAYNEQFFGPGTRLTVL.

At least ten counts were recorded for this clonotype. A junction end diverges from the germline sequence, so it may reflect a read error. The gene calls are TRBV7-7 and TRBJ2-5; 12 nucleotides agree with TRBD2. Germline values: CDR1 SSHAT, CDR2 FNYEAQ (reference sequence). The CDR3 consists of 15 residues. Here the CDR3 DNA reads TGTGCTAGCAGCTTAGGACTAGCGGGAAGGGAGACCCAGTACTTC. Protein: CASSLGLAGRETQYF. Combining the CDR3 with reference TRBV7-7 and TRBJ2-5 gives the whole variable domain GAGVSQSPRYKVTKRGQDVTLRCDPISSHATLYWYQQALGQGPEFLTYFNYEAQPDKSGLPSDRFSAERPEGSISTLTIQRTEQRDSAMYRCASSLGLAGRETQYFGPGTRLLVL.